This T cell receptor beta chain is drawn from a study of technical replicates of blood from four donors. This table comes from immunoSEQ multiplex PCR, and its TCRdb copy is limited to in-frame clones, with some not included. Among about 80,000 clones listed, more than 85% were seen once. This CDR3 region has 13 residues. Germline CDR1 is LNHDA and CDR2 is SQIVND (reference sequence). J lost 4 bases, V lost 9 bases, and 6 bases had no gene match. The V gene is TRBV19, the J gene TRBJ1-1; 9 bases align to TRBD1. The receptor's source is a human donor in good health. Sequenced input: T cells isolated from PBMCs. The CDR3 DNA follows: TGTGCCAGCCCCGGGACAGGGACCACTGAAGCTTTCTTT. Translation: CASPGTGTTEAFF. The complete variable domain, with remaining parts taken from reference TRBV19 and TRBJ1-1, reads DGGITQSPKYLFRKEGQNVTLSCEQNLNHDAMYWYRQDPGQGLRLIYYSQIVNDFQKGDIAEGYSVSREKKESFPLTVTSAQKNPTAFYLCASPGTGTTEAFFGQGTRLTVV.